This T cell receptor (beta chain) was sequenced for a study of lymphopenia after photon versus proton radiotherapy. Study-wide findings and caveats: Relative stability marked proton patients; photon patients lost diversity and naive cells. Post-nadir TCR diversity decline inversely tracked overall survival among those who died. Oligoclonal CD8+ Temra expansion after nadir drove photon patients' diversity drop. Better survival with proton therapy was suggested as possible, not demonstrated.

Assay: immunoSEQ multiplex PCR; the TCRdb copy retains only in-frame clones and omits some. The sample holds 25,000 to 30,000 clones, over 80% seen once. Note on this clone: No antigen is known for it.

This CDR3 has 14 residues. V lost 7 bases to trimming and J lost 4 bases, with 16 bases between them. Germline loops: CDR1 MNHNS, CDR2 SASEGT. The sequencing here drew on peripheral blood, taken from a patient treated with photon-based radiotherapy. This sequence joins TRBV6-1 and TRBJ1-2; a weak D match, TRBD1 (6 bases). The receptor's source is a man in his forties or fifties with gastric cancer. CDR3 sequence (DNA): TGTGCCAGCATCTCAGTCGGACAGAGCTATGGCTACACCTTC. This translates into CASISVGQSYGYTF.